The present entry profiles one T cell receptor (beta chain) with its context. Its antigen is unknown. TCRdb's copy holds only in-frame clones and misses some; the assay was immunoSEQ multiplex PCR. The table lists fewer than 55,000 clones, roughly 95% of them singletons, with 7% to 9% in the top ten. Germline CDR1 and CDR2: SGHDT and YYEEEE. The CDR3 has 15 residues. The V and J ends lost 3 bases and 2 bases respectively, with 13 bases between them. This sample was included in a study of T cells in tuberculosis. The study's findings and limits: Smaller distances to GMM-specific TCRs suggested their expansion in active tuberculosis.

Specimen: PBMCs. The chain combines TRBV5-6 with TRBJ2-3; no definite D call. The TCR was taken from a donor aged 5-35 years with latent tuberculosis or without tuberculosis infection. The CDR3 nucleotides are TGTGCCAGCAGCTATTGGGCCTCTAACACAGATACGCAGTATTTT. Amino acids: CASSYWASNTDTQYF.